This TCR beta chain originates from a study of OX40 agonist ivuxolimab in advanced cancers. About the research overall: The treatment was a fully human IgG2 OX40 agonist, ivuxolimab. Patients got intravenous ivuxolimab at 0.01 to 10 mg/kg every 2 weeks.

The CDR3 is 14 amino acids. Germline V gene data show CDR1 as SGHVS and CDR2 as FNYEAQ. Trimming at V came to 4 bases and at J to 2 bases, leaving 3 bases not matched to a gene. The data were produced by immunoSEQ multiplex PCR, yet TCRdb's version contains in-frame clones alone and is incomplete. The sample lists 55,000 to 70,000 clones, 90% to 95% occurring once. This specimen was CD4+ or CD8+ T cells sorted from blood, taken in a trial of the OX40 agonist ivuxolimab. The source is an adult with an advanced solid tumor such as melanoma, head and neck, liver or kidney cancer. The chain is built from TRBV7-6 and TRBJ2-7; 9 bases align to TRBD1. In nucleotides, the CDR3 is TGTGCCAGCAGCTCGGGACAGGGCCCCTACGAGCAGTACTTC. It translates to CASSSGQGPYEQYF.